The TCR beta chain under discussion was sequenced for a study of CD8+ T cells in alopecia areata. Looking at the study overall: A 6-month period off drug followed tofacitinib, which lasted 6 to 18 months. General study points: Many of the expanded lesional clones endured in scalp and blood while on tofacitinib.

Following RNA extraction, reverse transcription yielded cDNA that acted as the sequencing template. TCRdb's table, derived via immunoSEQ multiplex PCR, lists solely in-frame clones and lacks some. The sample includes roughly 200,000 clones, about 53% seen only once; the top ten take 10% to 12%. With 6 bases clipped from V and 4 bases from J, the junction kept 8 bases outside the gene matches. Per germline, CDR1 LGHNA and CDR2 YSLEER. This CDR3 is 15 amino acids long. Note on this clone: The antigen is undetermined.

Indicated treatment: oral pan-JAK inhibitor, 5-10 mg twice daily. The rearrangement joins TRBV4-3 to TRBJ2-7; TRBD1 agrees at 11 bases. The specimen was CD8+ T cells sorted from blood, collected at week 24, from a patient treated with tofacitinib. The clonotype was recovered from a human donor with alopecia areata. The CDR3 DNA is TGCGCCAGCAGTCCAGGACAGGGGGCTAGGTACGAGCAGTACTTC. Amino acids: CASSPGQGARYEQYF.